Below, 25 T cell receptor beta chains from the same sample are listed, as sequenced in a study of sequential checkpoint blockade in melanoma. The assay was immunoSEQ multiplex PCR, and TCRdb's table has in-frame clones only and misses some. The repertoire has around 30,000 clones, 82% of them found once; the top ten carry approximately 18%. Regarding treatment: randomized to nivolumab then ipilimumab (arm A) or the reverse (arm B). Sequenced material: CD8+ T cells sorted from blood (inferred from file names), taken from a patient given nivolumab and ipilimumab in sequence. The receptors shown here come from a human donor with melanoma.

The chain is built from TRBV7-2 and TRBJ2-7; perhaps TRBD2 as D (6 bases). The CDR3 totals 17 residues. V dropped 1 base and J dropped 10 bases, with 26 bases sitting between them. In germline, CDR1 is SGHTA, CDR2 FQGNSA. The CDR3 bases are TGTGCCAGCAGCTTAGTACGCTCAGGGACTTACTTAGTTCTACAGTACTTC. Protein sequence: CASSLVRSGTYLVLQYF.

The genes are TRBV28 and TRBJ2-7, with 7 bases matching TRBD1. Looked up from germline, CDR1 is MDHEN and CDR2 is SYDVKM. After removal of 5 bases from V and 6 bases from J, the junction contained 13 bases not matched to a gene. The CDR3 has 15 amino acids. The CDR3: CASSLTTGANSEQYF. The DNA for the CDR3 is TGTGCCAGCAGTCTCACAACAGGGGCAAATTCCGAGCAGTACTTC.

The chain uses TRBV7-8 and TRBJ1-1; D gene ambiguous. The length of the CDR3 is 13 residues. Germline V gene lookup returns CDR1 SGHVS and CDR2 FQNEAQ. Trimming took off 2 bases at V and 7 bases at J, with 11 bases between the two ends. CDR3 residues: CASSLQEGLEAFF. In DNA form, the CDR3 reads TGTGCCAGCAGCTTACAAGAGGGCCTTGAAGCTTTCTTT.

The chain carries TRBV7-9 and TRBJ1-2; possibly TRBD1 for D (6 bases). This CDR3 has 14 residues. V gave up 2 bases and J gave up 4 bases, with 11 bases separating them. From germline, CDR1 is SEHNR and CDR2 FQNEAQ (reference sequence). The DNA of the CDR3 is TGTGCCAGCAGCTTAACAGGGTCGGCCTATGGCTACACCTTC. Encoded protein: CASSLTGSAYGYTF.

This clone was observed a few times. The rearrangement links TRBV7-2 to TRBJ2-7; 8 nucleotides match TRBD2. From germline, CDR1 is SGHTA and CDR2 FQGNSA. With 1 base clipped from V and 0 bases from J, the junction kept 5 bases outside the gene matches. The CDR3 runs 16 residues. CDR3 sequence (DNA): TGTGCCAGCAGCTTAGGTGACGGGGGGGCCTCCTACGAGCAGTACTTC. Its protein product is CASSLGDGGASYEQYF.

The rearrangement joins TRBV6-5 to TRBJ2-7; 7 nucleotides agree with TRBD2. This CDR3 comprises 14 residues. Germline CDR1 is MNHEY and CDR2 is SVGAGI. Trimming at V came to 5 bases and at J to 4 bases, leaving 8 bases not matched to a gene. The CDR3 nucleotides are TGTGCCAGCAGTACCAGCGGGGCCGCGTACGAGCAGTACTTC. It yields the protein CASSTSGAAYEQYF.

V usage is TRBV6-5 and J usage is TRBJ2-7; possible D gene TRBD1, 6 bases. The ends were cut back, 4 bases at V and 0 bases at J, with 16 bases in the middle. The CDR3 loop spans 16 amino acids. Germline CDR1 MNHEY, CDR2 SVGAGI. This CDR3 is CASSSGTPSYSYEQYF. DNA of the CDR3: TGTGCCAGCAGTTCTGGGACACCCTCTTACTCCTACGAGCAGTACTTC.

J is TRBJ2-7 and V is TRBV5-1; D possibly corresponds to TRBD1 (6 bases). Germline values: CDR1 SGHRS, CDR2 YFSETQ. Trimming shortened V by 6 bases and J by 2 bases, and 12 bases separated the two germline ends. The length of the CDR3 is 13 residues. The CDR3 sequence is CASKYRDTYEQYF. Here the CDR3 DNA reads TGCGCCAGCAAGTACCGGGACACCTACGAGCAGTACTTC. Using reference TRBV5-1 and TRBJ2-7 for the parts outside the CDR3, the full variable domain is KAGVTQTPRYLIKTRGQQVTLSCSPISGHRSVSWYQQTPGQGLQFLFEYFSETQRNKGNFPGRFSGRQFSNSRSEMNVSTLELGDSALYLCASKYRDTYEQYFGPGTRLTVT.

The V gene is TRBV7-9, the J gene TRBJ1-2; D possibly corresponds to TRBD1 (6 bases). The V gene's germline CDR1 is SEHNR and CDR2 FQNEAQ (reference sequence). The CDR3 has 15 amino acids. V lost 5 bases to trimming and J lost 7 bases, with 20 bases between them. CDR3 nucleotides: TGTGCCAGCAGCCCAATCGTCAGGGGCAGGGGTGGCTACACCTTC. The encoded protein is CASSPIVRGRGGYTF.

A remark on this clone: The junction differs from germline at one of its ends, possibly a read error. The V gene is TRBV10-3, the J gene TRBJ2-7; perhaps TRBD2 as D (6 bases). CDR1 and CDR2 from the germline V gene are ENHRY and SYGVKD. This CDR3 has 15 residues. The CDR3 nucleotides read TGTGCCATCAGGGGGACTGTGAAGGTCTCCCACGAGCAGTACTTC. Translation: CAIRGTVKVSHEQYF.

The chain recombines TRBV28 with TRBJ1-1, with D maybe TRBD1 (6 bases). Deletions cut 2 bases from V and 8 bases from J, with 15 bases between. The V gene's germline CDR1 is MDHEN and CDR2 SYDVKM. The CDR3 spans 14 residues. The CDR3 sequence is CASSLVQGWNEAFF. CDR3 bases: TGTGCCAGCAGTTTAGTACAGGGCTGGAACGAAGCTTTCTTT. Full variable domain (missing parts from reference TRBV28 and TRBJ1-1): DVKVTQSSRYLVKRTGEKVFLECVQDMDHENMFWYRQDPGLGLRLIYFSYDVKMKEKGDIPEGYSVSREKKERFSLILESASTNQTSMYLCASSLVQGWNEAFFGQGTRLTVV.

This clone was seen more than once but under ten times. The V call is TRBV6-6, the J call TRBJ2-1; 12 bases line up with TRBD2. V lost 6 bases and J lost 5; bases outside the gene matches: 2. Germline V gives CDR1 MNHNY, CDR2 SVGAGI (reference sequence). This CDR3 has 14 amino acids. CDR3 nucleotides: TGTGCCAGCAGGCGGACTAGCGGGAACAATGAGCAGTTCTTC. This codes for CASRRTSGNNEQFF.

The chain has TRBV15 and TRBJ2-7, with a tentative D call TRBD1 (6 bases). The CDR3 runs 16 residues. Trimming shortened V by 2 bases and J by 6 bases, and 20 bases separated the two germline ends. The V gene's germline CDR1 is LNHNV and CDR2 YYDKDF (reference sequence). CDR3 sequence (DNA): TGTGCCACCAGCAGACCCTTGAGAACAGGGTTGGCCGAGCAGTACTTC. Translation gives CATSRPLRTGLAEQYF.

The chain is built from TRBV5-8 and TRBJ1-5, with 7 bases matching TRBD1. The CDR3 runs 14 residues. CDR1 SGHTS and CDR2 YDEGEE come from the germline V gene. Losses at the gene ends were 4 bases for V and 2 bases for J; bases not matched to a gene: 3. CDR3 DNA sequence: TGTGCCAGCAGCGGAGGACAGGGCAATCAGCCCCAGCATTTT. It is translated as CASSGGQGNQPQHF.

V and J are TRBV5-1 and TRBJ1-5, with D perhaps matching TRBD1 (5 bases). CDR3 length: 16 amino acids. V lost 0 bases and J lost 1, with 11 bases in between. Germline V lookup: CDR1 SGHRS, CDR2 YFSETQ. CDR3 sequence (DNA): TGCGCCAGCAGCTTGGGCGGGACCGGGAGCAATCAGCCCCAGCATTTT. Its protein product is CASSLGGTGSNQPQHF.

The chain recombines TRBV6-5 with TRBJ1-5, with D possibly being TRBD1 (6 bases). Germline CDR1 and CDR2: MNHEY and SVGAGI. V shed 6 bases and J shed 7 bases, with 19 bases lying between them. The CDR3 has 15 residues. This chain's CDR3 is CASRVNHREGQPQHF. The CDR3 bases are TGTGCCAGCAGGGTGAACCACAGGGAAGGGCAGCCCCAGCATTTT.

V is TRBV27 and J is TRBJ2-2; D call uncertain. Trimming removed 3 bases at V and 8 bases at J, with 19 bases between. Germline lookup yields CDR1 MNHEY and CDR2 SMNVEV (reference sequence). This CDR3 contains 16 residues. The CDR3 sequence is CASSFRHTVIRGELFF. As DNA, the CDR3 is TGTGCCAGCAGTTTCCGACATACGGTCATTCGGGGGGAGCTGTTTTTT.

The chain carries TRBV7-9 and TRBJ2-7; 13 bases are shared with TRBD2. The CDR3 runs 17 residues. Germline V gene lookup returns CDR1 SEHNR and CDR2 FQNEAQ (reference sequence). V was clipped by 4 bases and J by 6 bases; unmatched bases: 12. CDR3 sequence reads: CASSSRTSGSPFGEQYF. DNA of the CDR3: TGTGCCAGCAGCTCCAGGACTAGCGGGAGTCCGTTTGGCGAGCAGTACTTC. Full variable domain (remainder filled in from reference TRBV7-9 and TRBJ2-7): DTGVSQNPRHKITKRGQNVTFRCDPISEHNRLYWYRQTLGQGPEFLTYFQNEAQLEKSRLLSDRFSAERPKGSFSTLEIQRTEQGDSAMYLCASSSRTSGSPFGEQYFGPGTRLTVT.

This clone was counted between two and nine times. The chain is built from TRBV19 and TRBJ1-1; tentative D call: TRBD1 (6 bases). The CDR3 is 14 amino acids. Trimming stripped 5 bases from V and 0 bases from J, with 10 bases between. CDR1 LNHDA and CDR2 SQIVND come from the germline V gene (reference sequence). CDR3: CASSWGHLNTEAFF. The DNA for the CDR3 is TGTGCCAGTAGTTGGGGACACTTGAACACTGAAGCTTTCTTT.

The rearrangement uses TRBV30 and TRBJ1-1, with D unresolved. The CDR3 has 12 amino acids. V was shortened by 2 bases and J by 4 bases, with 8 bases between the two germline ends. CDR1 is GTSNPN and CDR2 is SVGIG in the germline V gene (reference sequence). CDR3 sequence (DNA): TGTGCCTGGAGTAGGAGCCGCACTGAAGCTTTCTTT. Translation gives CAWSRSRTEAFF.

As DNA, the CDR3 is TGTGCCAGCAGCTCTCTAGCGGGGGTGGCGGAGCAGTTCTTC. Translated, it gives CASSSLAGVAEQFF. V and J are TRBV13 and TRBJ2-1; 10 nucleotides match TRBD2. The CDR3 has 14 residues. Germline V gene lookup returns CDR1 PRHDT and CDR2 FYEKMQ (reference sequence). V lost 4 bases and J lost 10; bases outside the gene matches: 7.

The chain links TRBV9 to TRBJ2-5; 7 bases line up with TRBD1. J was trimmed by 5 bases and V by 4 bases; bases with no gene match: 11. CDR3 length equals 15 residues. The germline CDR1 and CDR2 sequences are SGDLS and YYNGEE. In DNA form, the CDR3 reads TGTGCCAGCAGCCCAGGGGGAGTTAGCTGGGAGACCCAGTACTTC. Its protein product is CASSPGGVSWETQYF.

This clone was found a few times. The CDR3 sequence: CASSDSGGATDTQYF. CDR3 sequence (DNA): TGTGCCAGCAGTGACAGCGGGGGGGCCACAGATACGCAGTATTTT. The chain joins TRBV6-4 to TRBJ2-3; 10 bases are a match to TRBD2. The CDR3 is 15 residues long. V lost 2 bases to trimming and J lost 2 bases; unmatched junction nucleotides: 1. Germline V CDR1 and CDR2: MRHNA, SNTAGT.

The chain employs TRBV5-1 and TRBJ2-1; no clear D gene. The CDR3 totals 11 residues. Germline-derived CDR1 and CDR2 are SGHRS and YFSETQ. Trimming removed 4 bases at V and 10 bases at J, with 9 bases between. CDR3 in amino acids: CASSLRREQFF. As DNA, the CDR3 is TGCGCCAGCAGCCTCCGGCGGGAGCAGTTCTTC.

This chain connects TRBV6-6 to TRBJ2-7, with D perhaps TRBD1 (6 bases). This CDR3 region has 14 residues. The V gene's germline CDR1 is MNHNY and CDR2 SVGAGI (reference sequence). Trimming removed 0 bases at V and 3 bases at J, with 9 bases between. CDR3 DNA sequence: TGTGCCAGCAGTTACTCCGACAGGTTCTACGAGCAGTACTTC. It translates to CASSYSDRFYEQYF.